The 31 T cell receptor beta chains presented below share a single source sample, sequenced in a study of spatial heterogeneity in lung cancer. These receptors' targets are unknown. Notes on the study in general: The study found that expanded intratumoral alpha and beta TCR counts tracked tumor mutation counts.

TCRdb re-called the 5' RACE reads through MiXCR, storing one row per CDR3 protein. The sample records under 9,000 distinct CDR3 sequences, approximately 12% being singletons. The time point denotes: sample taken at primary tumor resection. Sequenced here: lung tumor tissue, sampled at surgery. The receptors here all came from a male donor with early-stage non-small cell lung cancer.

At least ten counts were recorded for this clonotype. An end of the junction does not agree with germline; a read error may underlie this. This chain uses TRBV20-1 with TRBJ2-1; D is perhaps TRBD1 (5 bases). CDR1 DFQATT and CDR2 SNEGSKA come from the germline V gene (reference sequence). This CDR3 has 11 amino acids. In nucleotides, the CDR3 is TGCAGTGCTAGAGATAGGGGAACGACGGCCTTC. Encoded protein: CSARDRGTTAF.

The chain has TRBV7-8 and TRBJ1-1, with 7 bases lining up with TRBD1. The J segment lost 1 base and the V segment lost 5 bases, leaving 4 bases of the junction unmatched. CDR1 is SGHVS and CDR2 is FQNEAQ in the germline V gene. The CDR3 is made up of 14 amino acids. The CDR3 here is CASSPGQRNTEAFF. The CDR3 DNA sequence: TGTGCCAGCAGCCCGGGACAGAGGAACACTGAAGCTTTCTTT.

Remarks on this clonotype: A junction boundary mismatches the germline segment, possibly from a read error. V is TRBV19 and J is TRBJ1-5; TRBD1 is a possible D gene (6 bases). In germline, CDR1 is LNHDA, CDR2 SQIVND (reference sequence). The CDR3 length is 15 residues. In DNA form, the CDR3 reads TGTGCCAGAAGTACCTCCAGGGGCCGGAGTCAGCCCCAGCGTTTT. Residues: CARSTSRGRSQPQRF.

Sample share makes this clonotype medium-sized. The V gene is TRBV5-1, the J gene TRBJ2-2, with 7 bases matching TRBD1. The J segment lost 2 bases and the V segment lost 1 base, leaving 2 bases of the junction unmatched. The V gene's germline CDR1 is SGHRS and CDR2 YFSETQ. This CDR3 is built from 15 residues. The CDR3 bases are TGCGCCAGCAGCTTGACAGGGGAAAACACCGGGGAGCTGTTTTTT. Translating gives CASSLTGENTGELFF. Drawing the rest from reference TRBV5-1 and TRBJ2-2, the complete variable domain is KAGVTQTPRYLIKTRGQQVTLSCSPISGHRSVSWYQQTPGQGLQFLFEYFSETQRNKGNFPGRFSGRQFSNSRSEMNVSTLELGDSALYLCASSLTGENTGELFFGEGSRLTVL.

This clonotype is labeled as medium-sized. The chain joins TRBV3-1 to TRBJ2-5; D possibly corresponds to TRBD1 (5 bases). V dropped 0 bases and J dropped 0 bases, with 14 bases sitting between them. The germline CDR1 and CDR2 sequences are LGHDT and YNNKEL (reference sequence). The CDR3 is 17 amino acids. The CDR3 sequence is CASSQDRRTPYQETQYF. In nucleotides, the CDR3 is TGTGCCAGCAGCCAAGACCGGCGGACACCCTACCAAGAGACCCAGTACTTC.

The chain has TRBV12-3 or TRBV12-4 and TRBJ1-1; unclear D gene. The CDR3 length is 14 residues. Trimming removed 11 bases from V and 4 bases from J, with 20 bases in between. CDR3 amino acids: CASQGLLSGTEAFF. The CDR3 DNA is TGTGCCTCCCAAGGGCTCCTCTCGGGCACTGAAGCTTTCTTT.

Many counts were recorded for this clonotype. The chain employs TRBV5-1 and TRBJ2-5, with D possibly matching TRBD2 (6 bases). This CDR3 contains 16 residues. V was pared by 5 bases and J by 2 bases, with 19 bases between. Germline V gene sequence: CDR1 SGHRS, CDR2 YFSETQ. CDR3 loop: CASSTGVVTIQETQYF. The CDR3 nucleotides read TGCGCCAGCAGTACGGGAGTTGTGACCATACAAGAGACCCAGTACTTC.

This clonotype is classed as large. This rearrangement joins TRBV27 to TRBJ2-1; the D gene is possibly TRBD2 (5 bases). Trimming removed 3 bases at V and 8 bases at J, with 17 bases between. Germline values: CDR1 MNHEY, CDR2 SMNVEV (reference sequence). There are 15 residues in the CDR3. The CDR3 DNA reads TGTGCCAGCAGTTTTACCGGGAATCCGAAATATGAGCAGTTCTTC. Amino acids: CASSFTGNPKYEQFF.

The chain couples TRBV7-9 to TRBJ1-6, with D possibly TRBD1 on 6 matching bases. Germline V lookup: CDR1 SEHNR, CDR2 FQNEAQ (reference sequence). CDR3 size: 14 residues. Trimming took 1 base from V and 10 from J, leaving 11 bases between them. The CDR3 spells CASSLGTGNSPLHF. The CDR3 DNA sequence: TGTGCCAGCAGCTTAGGTACAGGGAACTCACCCCTCCACTTT.

This clonotype came up many times. The genes are TRBV28 and TRBJ1-4; D gene uncertain. V shed 2 bases and J shed 6 bases, with 7 bases lying between them. The germline V gene encodes CDR1 MDHEN and CDR2 SYDVKM. The CDR3 is 13 amino acids. CDR3 residues: CASSLHGDEKLFF. The CDR3 DNA reads TGTGCCAGCAGTTTACATGGTGATGAAAAACTGTTTTTT.

This clonotype is large by share. This chain connects TRBV27 to TRBJ2-1; a weak D match, TRBD2 (6 bases). CDR1 is MNHEY, CDR2 SMNVEV, per germline (reference sequence). The CDR3 consists of 17 residues. V was pared by 0 bases and J by 4 bases, with 16 bases between. The CDR3: CASSLSSGLIFYNEQFF. DNA for the CDR3: TGTGCCAGCAGTTTATCCTCTGGACTAATTTTTTACAATGAGCAGTTCTTC.

This clonotype was seen ten or more times. The chain links TRBV11-2 to TRBJ1-1, with 7 nucleotides matching TRBD1. Germline-derived CDR1 and CDR2 are SGHAT and FQNNGV. The J segment lost 4 bases and the V segment lost 6 bases, leaving 5 bases of the junction unmatched. CDR3 length equals 13 residues. Written as DNA, the CDR3 is TGTGCCAGCAGACTTACAGGGGTCACTGAAGCTTTCTTT. Its protein is CASRLTGVTEAFF. The full variable domain, its missing parts supplied by reference TRBV11-2 and TRBJ1-1, is EAGVAQSPRYKIIEKRQSVAFWCNPISGHATLYWYQQILGQGPKLLIQFQNNGVVDDSQLPKDRFSAERLKGVDSTLKIQPAKLEDSAVYLCASRLTGVTEAFFGQGTRLTVV.

This clonotype was recorded a few times. The V gene is TRBV20-1, the J gene TRBJ2-1; 8 bases align to TRBD2. V was clipped by 0 bases and J by 5 bases; unmatched bases: 18. The germline V gene has CDR1 DFQATT and CDR2 SNEGSKA (reference sequence). CDR3 length equals 19 residues. In DNA, the CDR3 is TGCAGTGCTAGAGACGGGACTAGTCAGGCTGCTTTTCCTAACAATGAGCAGTTCTTC. This translates into CSARDGTSQAAFPNNEQFF.

There are many counts of this clonotype. The J gene is TRBJ2-1, the V gene TRBV7-9; D unresolved. V lost 4 bases, J lost 9 bases, and 10 bases lay in between. The germline V gene has CDR1 SEHNR and CDR2 FQNEAQ (reference sequence). This CDR3 region has 12 residues. CDR3 region: CASSSLATEQFF. The CDR3 DNA reads as TGTGCCAGCAGCTCCCTGGCGACTGAGCAGTTCTTC.

There are many counts of this clonotype. This chain joins TRBV6-1 and TRBJ1-4; possible D gene TRBD1, 5 bases. Between the trimmed V and J ends, which lost 0 bases and 11 bases, there was a span of 10 bases. CDR1 and CDR2 from the germline V gene are MNHNS and SASEGT. The CDR3 runs to 13 residues. The CDR3: CASSEARQGKLFF. The CDR3 DNA sequence: TGTGCCAGCAGTGAAGCGCGGCAGGGTAAACTGTTTTTT.

This clonotype was counted at least ten times. The chain is built from TRBV11-2 and TRBJ1-1; D gene ambiguous. The CDR3 runs 11 residues. V lost 1 base to trimming and J lost 7 bases, with 4 bases between them. The germline V gene has CDR1 SGHAT and CDR2 FQNNGV. This chain's CDR3 is CASSLGFEAFF. Here the CDR3 DNA reads TGTGCCAGCAGCTTAGGATTTGAAGCTTTCTTT.

This clonotype was found many times. Given a much more abundant clone one base away, this may be a read error. The chain has TRBV6-2 or TRBV6-3 and TRBJ2-3, with 9 bases matching TRBD2. V dropped 11 bases and J dropped 2; count of bases not matched to a gene: 14. Germline CDR1 MNHEY, CDR2 SVGEGT. The length of the CDR3 is 16 residues. Written as DNA, the CDR3 is TGTGCCGGCTCCCGGGTAGCGGGAGCCTACACAGATACGCAGTATTTT. It is translated as CAGSRVAGAYTDTQYF.

The rearrangement links TRBV6-6 to TRBJ2-3, with TRBD1 as a possible D gene (5 bases). V lost 2 bases and J lost 3, with 9 bases in between. CDR1 is MNHNY and CDR2 is SVGAGI in the germline V gene (reference sequence). The CDR3 is 14 amino acids. The DNA for the CDR3 is TGTGCCAGCAGTTACAGGGGTAGGACAGATACGCAGTATTTT. Its protein is CASSYRGRTDTQYF.

The J gene is TRBJ2-1, the V gene TRBV29-1; 7 nucleotides match TRBD2. Germline V gene data show CDR1 as SQVTM and CDR2 as ANQGSEA. The CDR3 is 15 residues long. The J segment lost 4 bases and the V segment lost 0 bases, leaving 6 bases of the junction unmatched. CDR3 sequence: CSVEDQGSGYNEQFF. In nucleotides, the CDR3 is TGCAGCGTTGAAGATCAGGGTAGCGGGTACAATGAGCAGTTCTTC.

This clonotype was picked up many times. The chain has TRBV7-6 and TRBJ1-2; no definite D call. V shed 6 bases and J shed 7 bases, with 15 bases lying between them. Germline V gene data show CDR1 as SGHVS and CDR2 as FNYEAQ. The CDR3 contains 13 residues. CDR3 nucleotide sequence: TGTGCCAGCAGTTTAAGTGTGGACTTTGGCTACACCTTC. This gives the protein CASSLSVDFGYTF.

This clonotype was found many times. V gene TRBV12-3 or TRBV12-4 combines with J gene TRBJ2-3, with 14 bases aligning to TRBD2. The CDR3 runs 16 residues. V lost 5 bases, J lost 4 bases, and 5 bases stayed unmatched. CDR3 bases: TGTGCCAGCAGTAGGACTAGCGGGGGGAGATCAGATACGCAGTATTTT. This gives the protein CASSRTSGGRSDTQYF.

The rearrangement joins TRBV3-1 to TRBJ1-1; D gene uncertain. CDR1 LGHDT and CDR2 YNNKEL come from the germline V gene (reference sequence). V dropped 4 bases and J dropped 3 bases, with 12 bases sitting between them. This CDR3 region has 14 residues. The CDR3 region has the DNA TGTGCCAGCAGCCTCCTTGGCGGTGACACTGAAGCTTTCTTT. This encodes CASSLLGGDTEAFF.

This clonotype was found many times. The rearrangement joins TRBV6-5 to TRBJ1-6; 9 bases map to TRBD1. Germline V lookup: CDR1 MNHEY, CDR2 SVGAGI. CDR3 length equals 15 residues. V shed 6 bases and J 7 bases; nucleotides not matched to a gene: 7. CDR3 region: CASRPTGTGNSPLHF. The CDR3 DNA reads TGTGCCAGCAGACCCACCGGGACAGGGAATTCACCCCTCCACTTT.

This clonotype is medium-sized within its sample. The chain carries TRBV20-1 and TRBJ2-4; TRBD1 might be the D (6 bases). The germline gives CDR1 DFQATT, CDR2 SNEGSKA (reference sequence). V was shortened by 6 bases and J by 0 bases, with 12 bases between the two germline ends. There are 14 residues in the CDR3. In nucleotides, the CDR3 is TGCAGTGCGGCGGACAGACTAGCCAAAAACATTCAGTACTTC. Translated: CSAADRLAKNIQYF.

This clonotype counts as medium-sized. The chain links TRBV28 to TRBJ2-4; D is perhaps TRBD2 (6 bases). Germline V lookup: CDR1 MDHEN, CDR2 SYDVKM. CDR3 length: 15 residues. Deletions cut 8 bases from V and 2 bases from J, with 16 bases between. The CDR3 bases are TGTGCCAGCGGATTAAGGGGAGGCTCCAAAAACATTCAGTACTTC. Its translation is CASGLRGGSKNIQYF.

This clonotype has a count of ten or more. The rearrangement uses TRBV20-1 and TRBJ2-7, with TRBD1 as a possible D gene (6 bases). Trimming cost V 3 bases and J 0 bases, with 12 bases left between them. CDR3 length equals 14 residues. The germline V gene encodes CDR1 DFQATT and CDR2 SNEGSKA (reference sequence). CDR3 nucleotide sequence: TGCAGTGCTAGGGACAGAGTTAGCTCCTACGAGCAGTACGTC. The encoded protein is CSARDRVSSYEQYV.

This clonotype was seen many times. This rearrangement joins TRBV6-1 to TRBJ2-3; 9 positions agree with TRBD1. From germline, CDR1 is MNHNS and CDR2 SASEGT. The ends lost 7 bases at V and 0 bases at J; junction bases unmatched: 2. The CDR3 spans 14 residues. The CDR3 DNA reads as TGTGCCAGCAACAGGGGGCTGAGCACAGATACGCAGTATTTT. It codes for CASNRGLSTDTQYF.

This clonotype appeared many times. The CDR3 spells CASSAGRTEAFF. The CDR3 nucleotides are TGCGCCAGCAGTGCGGGGAGGACTGAAGCTTTCTTT. The genes are TRBV5-1 and TRBJ1-1; D is unclear. CDR1 SGHRS and CDR2 YFSETQ come from the germline V gene. The CDR3 spans 12 residues. V was clipped by 5 bases and J by 5 bases, with 10 bases between them.

This clonotype has a count of ten or more. This chain uses TRBV5-6 with TRBJ2-6, with a weak D call TRBD1 (5 bases). Trimming removed 1 base from V and 8 bases from J, with 7 bases in between. Germline loops: CDR1 SGHDT, CDR2 YYEEEE. The CDR3 has 13 residues. CDR3 bases: TGTGCCAGCAGCTTGAAGGGGACCAACGTCCTGACTTTC. Protein sequence: CASSLKGTNVLTF.

The chain joins TRBV18 to TRBJ1-2, with 8 nucleotides matching TRBD1. Germline V gene data show CDR1 as KGHSH and CDR2 as LQKENI. The CDR3 runs 16 residues. After removal of 9 bases from V and 6 bases from J, the junction contained 18 bases not matched to a gene. CDR3 sequence: CASGSGRPGQVDGYTF. The CDR3 DNA reads as TGTGCCAGTGGATCGGGTCGGCCGGGACAGGTAGATGGCTACACCTTC.

In this sample, this clonotype turned up many times. The V and J genes are TRBV20-1 and TRBJ2-5; 13 positions agree with TRBD2. This CDR3 spans 14 amino acids. The V gene end was trimmed by 8 bases and the J gene end by 2 bases; junction bases not matched to a gene: 5. Looked up from germline, CDR1 is DFQATT and CDR2 is SNEGSKA (reference sequence). The CDR3 here is CSTTSGRVQETQYF. DNA of the CDR3: TGCAGTACAACTAGCGGGAGGGTACAAGAGACCCAGTACTTC.